This T cell receptor beta chain was profiled in a study of T cells of healthy individuals. CDR1 is MNHEY and CDR2 is SMNVEV in the germline V gene (reference sequence). The V and J ends lost 8 bases and 6 bases respectively, with 13 bases between them. There are 13 residues in the CDR3. TCRdb reanalysed the 5' RACE reads using MiXCR and keeps one entry per CDR3 protein. The repertoire consists of about 96,000 distinct CDR3 sequences, with under 20% occurring once and the leading ten covering under 7.5%. This sequence joins TRBV27 and TRBJ2-2, with a weak D call TRBD1 (5 bases). The sequence derives from a human donor in good health. The CDR3 spells CASQGDRAGELFF. CDR3 DNA sequence: TGTGCCAGCCAAGGGGATAGGGCCGGGGAGCTGTTTTTT.